This TCR beta chain was retrieved from a study of blood T cell repertoires in COVID-19. Study background: COVID-19 samples collected from the United States, Italy and Spain covered acute and convalescent phases. T cells, B-cell-depleted T cells, or PBMCs supplied cDNA or gDNA.

Original analysis: Nucleated cell number was recorded as an estimate derived from reference gene primer amplification. Sequenced by immunoSEQ multiplex PCR; TCRdb stores in-frame clones only, minus some. The DNA gave D and trimming, while V, J and clone size come from that table. This sample has about 170,000 clones, with roughly 86% found just once. Trimming took 6 bases from V and 3 from J, leaving 7 bases between them. The CDR3 is 11 amino acids. The V gene's germline CDR1 is SGHTS and CDR2 YDEGEE. Material for sequencing was peripheral blood. The chain uses TRBV5-8 and TRBJ2-7; no firm D call. This clonotype was sampled from a man aged 40-50 years who had recovered from COVID-19. The DNA of the CDR3 is TGTGCCAGCACCCTTTTCTACGAGCAGTACTTC. It is translated as CASTLFYEQYF.